The 16 T cell receptor beta chains below were found in one sample sequenced in a study of CD8+ T cells in alopecia areata. As for treatment: oral pan-JAK inhibitor, 5-10 mg twice daily. Extraction of RNA preceded its reverse transcription into cDNA, which served as the sequencing template. Assay used: immunoSEQ multiplex PCR; TCRdb lists only in-frame clones, some missing. The table has 200,000 to 250,000 clones, under 60% seen once; the top ten hold roughly 1.4%. Sequenced material: CD4+ T cells sorted from blood, taken at week 4, from a patient treated with tofacitinib. The receptor source for this set is a human donor with alopecia areata.

The genes are TRBV30 and TRBJ2-6; D not resolved. This CDR3 region has 13 residues. The germline V and J ends were trimmed by 5 bases and 0 bases, with 5 bases remaining between them. Germline CDR1 is GTSNPN and CDR2 is SVGIG (reference sequence). This CDR3 reads CAWDPSGANVLTF. The CDR3 DNA sequence: TGTGCCTGGGACCCCTCTGGGGCCAACGTCCTGACTTTC. The full variable domain, completed using reference TRBV30 and TRBJ2-6, is SQTIHQWPATLVQPVGSPLSLECTVEGTSNPNLYWYRQAAGRGLQLLFYSVGIGQISSEVPQNLSASRPQDRQFILSSKKLLLSDSGFYLCAWDPSGANVLTFGAGSRLTVL.

This clone was seen just once. The chain is built from TRBV7-2 and TRBJ2-1; D is undetermined. CDR1 is SGHTA, CDR2 FQGNSA, per germline. The CDR3 sequence is 13 residues long. V was cut by 5 bases and J by 5 bases, with 10 bases left in between. CDR3 nucleotide sequence: TGTGCCAGCAGCCTCACCCGAGACAATGAGCAGTTCTTC. Amino acids: CASSLTRDNEQFF.

This sequence joins TRBV30 and TRBJ2-2; D call uncertain. Germline assignment: CDR1 GTSNPN and CDR2 SVGIG (reference sequence). V lost 0 bases to trimming and J lost 8 bases, with 19 bases between them. This CDR3 spans 16 amino acids. The DNA for the CDR3 is TGTGCCTGGAGTGTTCTTGCAGGATTGCGTTTGGGGGAGCTGTTTTTT. Its protein product is CAWSVLAGLRLGELFF.

This clone showed up just a few times. The CDR3 coding sequence is TGCAGCGTTGTAGTACTAATTACCTACGAGCAGTACTTC. Translating gives CSVVVLITYEQYF. The rearrangement uses TRBV29-1 and TRBJ2-7; D remains ambiguous. In germline, CDR1 is SQVTM, CDR2 ANQGSEA. This CDR3 spans 13 amino acids. Trimming removed 4 bases from V and 2 bases from J, with 12 bases in between.

V gene TRBV25-1 combines with J gene TRBJ2-1; perhaps TRBD1 as D (6 bases). The CDR3 length is 13 residues. Deletions cut 5 bases from V and 5 bases from J, with 10 bases between. CDR1 is MGHDK, CDR2 SYGVNS, per germline. CDR3 sequence: CASSRTANNEQFF. CDR3 DNA: TGTGCCAGCAGTCGGACAGCCAACAATGAGCAGTTCTTC.

To note about this clone: With a far larger clone one base away, a read error is the likely cause. This chain joins TRBV6-5 and TRBJ2-3; no definite D call. V was shortened by 5 bases and J by 2 bases, with 2 bases between the two germline ends. CDR1 MNHEY and CDR2 SVGAGI come from the germline V gene. The CDR3 is made up of 11 amino acids. The DNA for the CDR3 is TGTGCCAGCAGTAACACAGATACGCAGTATTTT. It is translated as CASSNTDTQYF.

This chain connects TRBV12-5 to TRBJ2-1; possibly TRBD1 for D (5 bases). The length of the CDR3 is 14 residues. Looked up from germline, CDR1 is LGHNT and CDR2 is FRNRAP. The V end was cut by 4 bases, the J end by 7 bases, with 14 bases between. CDR3 in amino acids: CASGSPPGANEQFF. CDR3 nucleotide sequence: TGTGCTAGTGGTTCCCCGCCTGGGGCTAATGAGCAGTTCTTC.

The chain employs TRBV30 and TRBJ1-2; D is unresolved. V was trimmed by 8 bases and J by 5 bases, leaving 15 bases between them. This CDR3 is built from 12 residues. CDR1 and CDR2 from the germline V gene are GTSNPN and SVGIG (reference sequence). In DNA, the CDR3 is TGTGCCACCGACGGGGAAGGGTATGGCTACACCTTC. It translates to CATDGEGYGYTF.

V gene TRBV6-5 combines with J gene TRBJ1-1, with D possibly matching TRBD1 (6 bases). This CDR3 spans 13 amino acids. Trimming stripped 2 bases from V and 7 bases from J, with 11 bases between. Germline V gene data show CDR1 as MNHEY and CDR2 as SVGAGI. DNA of the CDR3: TGTGCCAGCAGTTACGGGGGGCAGGGTGAAGCTTTCTTT. The encoded protein is CASSYGGQGEAFF.

The chain employs TRBV6-1 and TRBJ1-1; D is unresolved. In germline, CDR1 is MNHNS, CDR2 SASEGT. Trimming removed 2 bases at V and 4 bases at J, with 11 bases between. The length of the CDR3 is 14 residues. CDR3 sequence: CASSELPTGTEAFF. The CDR3 coding sequence is TGTGCCAGCAGTGAACTTCCGACGGGCACTGAAGCTTTCTTT.

This clone was counted a few times. The V gene is TRBV6-6, the J gene TRBJ1-5; 10 bases are a match to TRBD1. The germline V gene has CDR1 MNHNY and CDR2 SVGAGI (reference sequence). CDR3 length: 16 amino acids. The trim removed 6 bases at V and 6 bases at J, leaving 11 bases unmatched. The CDR3 DNA reads TGTGCCAGCAGCTCCGGGACAGGGGTCATGATTCAGCCCCAGCATTTT. It encodes CASSSGTGVMIQPQHF.

The genes are TRBV7-9 and TRBJ1-2; D uncertain. This CDR3 spans 16 amino acids. The V end lost 1 base, the J end lost 3 bases, and 15 bases lay between the germline ends. The germline V gene encodes CDR1 SEHNR and CDR2 FQNEAQ (reference sequence). The CDR3, as DNA: TGTGCCAGCAGCTTAGTGCACAAGGGATCGGACTATGGCTACACCTTC. Amino acids: CASSLVHKGSDYGYTF.

The table lists this clone with a few counts. The rearrangement links TRBV29-1 to TRBJ2-1; weak D call: TRBD2 (7 bases). This CDR3 contains 14 residues. The V gene's germline CDR1 is SQVTM and CDR2 ANQGSEA. V lost 7 bases and J 6 bases, leaving 19 bases between the germline ends. The CDR3 DNA is TGCAGCGCTTTCGGGGGGCGTCTTACCAATGAGCAGTTCTTC. As protein: CSAFGGRLTNEQFF.

The CDR3 bases are TGTGCCAGCTCACCTACCCCGGACAGGTACACAGATACGCAGTATTTT. This gives the protein CASSPTPDRYTDTQYF. The J gene is TRBJ2-3, the V gene TRBV18; TRBD1 agrees at 7 bases. CDR3 length equals 16 residues. Losses at the gene ends were 3 bases for V and 2 bases for J; bases not matched to a gene: 8. Germline CDR1 is KGHSH and CDR2 is LQKENI. Based on the CDR3 plus reference TRBV18 and TRBJ2-3, the full variable domain is NAGVMQNPRHLVRRRGQEARLRCSPMKGHSHVYWYRQLPEEGLKFMVYLQKENIIDESGMPKERFSAEFPKEGPSILRIQQVVRGDSAAYFCASSPTPDRYTDTQYFGPGTRLTVL.

Here the CDR3 DNA reads TGTGCCAGCAGAGAACAGGGGGATTACTCACCCCTCCACTTT. Amino acids: CASREQGDYSPLHF. This chain uses TRBV6-5 with TRBJ1-6, with 8 bases lining up with TRBD1. With V trimmed by 6 bases and J by 10 bases, 8 bases remained unmatched. Germline CDR1 and CDR2: MNHEY and SVGAGI. The CDR3 sequence is 14 residues long.

J is TRBJ2-6 and V is TRBV2; unclear D gene. V was cut by 4 bases and J by 0 bases, with 7 bases left in between. This CDR3 comprises 15 residues. CDR1 is SNHLY and CDR2 is FYNNEI in the germline V gene. As DNA, the CDR3 is TGTGCCAGCAGTGTGGACCACTCTGGGGCCAACGTCCTGACTTTC. It specifies CASSVDHSGANVLTF.